Each of the 25 T cell receptor beta chains below was sequenced from the same sample in a study of regulatory T cells in long-lasting Graves disease (dated by TCRdb to the early 2020s). The library relied on multiplex PCR. The instrument was an Illumina HiSeq 4000. CDR3 regions were amplified by Arm-PCR with iRepertoire HTBI primers to construct TCR beta libraries. TCRdb ran its own pipeline on the public reads, namely fastp trimming at Q25 and MiXCR clone calling, and kept in-frame beta chains. Entries that share a CDR3 protein sequence are merged under the most common genes and DNA. The sample yields 350,000 to 450,000 distinct CDR3 sequences; around 11% were counted once. The ten largest account for about 20% of the sample. Taken with the paper, the label for time point translates to: newly diagnosed GD, antithyroid drugs for less than 3 months. For both TCR sequencing and RNA sequencing, RNA was extracted from PBMCs in TRIzol.

This sample was also put to use in a study of T cells in Graves' hyperthyroidism and ophthalmopathy.

Here the sequenced sample was peripheral blood mononuclear cells (PBMCs), taken at new diagnosis, from a patient treated with antithyroid drugs. The receptors shown here come from a woman in her late teens or twenties with Graves disease. Donor details come from another sample of the same person, matched by shared clones.

Worth noting for this clonotype: This may come from a read error, since a much larger clone is one base off. The J gene is TRBJ2-7, the V gene TRBV9, with 12 bases that match TRBD2. Trimming at V came to 4 bases and at J to 0 bases, leaving 2 bases not matched to a gene. CDR1 SGDLS and CDR2 YYNGEE come from the germline V gene. The CDR3 totals 15 residues. In DNA, the CDR3 is TGTGCCAGCAGCCCACTAGCGGGAGGCTCCTACGAGCAGTACTTC. Encoded protein: CASSPLAGGSYEQYF.

This clonotype has at least ten counts. The chain has TRBV5-1 and TRBJ2-7; D possibly corresponds to TRBD2 (5 bases). From germline, CDR1 is SGHRS and CDR2 YFSETQ. The CDR3 runs to 12 residues. The V end was cut by 7 bases, the J end by 2 bases, with 10 bases between. CDR3 nucleotides: TGCGCCAGCTCGGCGGGCCCCTACGAGCAGTACTTC. Its protein product is CASSAGPYEQYF. The variable domain in full, completed from reference TRBV5-1 and TRBJ2-7, reads KAGVTQTPRYLIKTRGQQVTLSCSPISGHRSVSWYQQTPGQGLQFLFEYFSETQRNKGNFPGRFSGRQFSNSRSEMNVSTLELGDSALYLCASSAGPYEQYFGPGTRLTVT.

This clonotype was observed many times. The CDR3: CASTTGLAGAVAKNIQYF. DNA for the CDR3: TGTGCCAGCACCACGGGACTAGCGGGAGCCGTAGCCAAAAACATTCAGTACTTC. The chain carries TRBV6-1 and TRBJ2-4, with TRBD2 matching 14 bases. V gave up 7 bases and J gave up 0 bases; unmatched junction bases: 8. The CDR3 contains 18 residues. CDR1 is MNHNS and CDR2 is SASEGT in the germline V gene.

The chain combines TRBV10-3 with TRBJ1-4; D might be TRBD1 (5 bases). The germline V gene has CDR1 ENHRY and CDR2 SYGVKD. Trimming took 3 bases from V and 2 from J, leaving 13 bases between them. This CDR3 has 16 residues. The DNA for the CDR3 is TGTGCCATCAGTGACTACAGGTCTGCGACTAATGAAAAACTGTTTTTT. Translating it yields CAISDYRSATNEKLFF.

At least ten counts were recorded for this clonotype. This chain connects TRBV30 to TRBJ2-2; maybe TRBD1 (5 bases). Germline loops: CDR1 GTSNPN, CDR2 SVGIG (reference sequence). V lost 7 bases to trimming and J lost 3 bases, with 21 bases between them. CDR3 length: 16 residues. CDR3 loop: CALSDSFVLDTGELFF. CDR3 DNA sequence: TGTGCCTTGTCAGACAGTTTTGTTCTGGACACCGGGGAGCTGTTTTTT.

The chain joins TRBV6-1 to TRBJ2-7; D is possibly TRBD2 (5 bases). CDR1 is MNHNS, CDR2 SASEGT, per germline. With 4 bases removed from V and 3 bases from J, the gap between germline ends came to 25 bases. The CDR3 length is 18 residues. The CDR3 DNA reads TGTGCCAGCAGTGGGATTCAAGGGCAGATCGGGGTATACTACGAGCAGTACTTC. It specifies CASSGIQGQIGVYYEQYF.

At least ten counts were recorded for this clonotype. The chain recombines TRBV12-3 or TRBV12-4 with TRBJ1-2, with 7 nucleotides matching TRBD1. Germline trimming cut 0 bases from V and 4 bases from J; bases unmatched to any gene: 17. The CDR3 consists of 19 residues. In nucleotides, the CDR3 is TGTGCCAGCAGTTTAGCGCTAGGACAGAGAAGGGGGCAGGCCTATGGCTACACCTTC. Its translation is CASSLALGQRRGQAYGYTF.

This clonotype was detected many times. This sequence joins TRBV7-3 and TRBJ2-1; no clear D gene. Trimming took 3 bases from V and 5 from J, leaving 8 bases between them. The CDR3 has 13 residues. Germline CDR1 is SGHTA and CDR2 is FQGTGA. CDR3 region: CASSLLGNNEQFF. The DNA of the CDR3 is TGTGCCAGCAGCTTGCTAGGGAACAATGAGCAGTTCTTC.

This clonotype appeared many times. V is TRBV2 and J is TRBJ1-2; a weak D match, TRBD1 (5 bases). Trimming removed 11 bases at V and 4 bases at J, with 11 bases between. The CDR3 has 11 residues. CDR1 and CDR2 from the germline V gene are SNHLY and FYNNEI. The CDR3 region has the DNA TGTGCCGGGGGGATTGGCTATGGCTACACCTTC. Encoded protein: CAGGIGYGYTF.

In this sample, this clonotype turned up many times. This chain joins TRBV13 and TRBJ2-6; TRBD1 aligns across 8 bases. CDR1 and CDR2 (germline): PRHDT, FYEKMQ (reference sequence). The CDR3 sequence is 20 residues long. V lost 4 bases to trimming and J lost 2 bases; unmatched junction nucleotides: 16. CDR3 DNA sequence: TGTGCCAGCAGCTACGGACAGGGATGGGAAACTAAACCTGGGGCCAACGTCCTGACTTTC. Its translation is CASSYGQGWETKPGANVLTF.

This clonotype was counted at least ten times. The CDR3 nucleotides are TGCAGTGCTAGTGTCTCCCAAGCCGGGAGGGCCGGGAATGAGCAGTTCTTC. Encoded protein: CSASVSQAGRAGNEQFF. This chain uses TRBV20-1 with TRBJ2-1, with 8 bases identical to TRBD2. Germline V gene lookup returns CDR1 DFQATT and CDR2 SNEGSKA (reference sequence). CDR3 length equals 17 residues. The J segment lost 7 bases and the V segment lost 3 bases, leaving 17 bases of the junction unmatched.

The gene calls are TRBV20-1 and TRBJ1-4, with D unclear. This CDR3 has 13 residues. The V gene lost 1 base and the J gene lost 3 bases, with 6 bases spanning the gap. Germline V gives CDR1 DFQATT, CDR2 SNEGSKA (reference sequence). The CDR3 nucleotides are TGCAGTGCTAGAGGGCCAGCTAATGAAAAACTGTTTTTT. It specifies CSARGPANEKLFF.

To note about this clonotype: This may arise from a read error, as a much more abundant clone is one base away. The genes are TRBV6-1 and TRBJ2-5; 12 bases map to TRBD2. The CDR3 is 14 amino acids. V lost 7 bases and J lost 4; bases outside the gene matches: 4. CDR1 is MNHNS, CDR2 SASEGT, per germline. The chain's CDR3 is CASTSGGAAETQYF. In DNA form, the CDR3 reads TGTGCCAGCACTAGCGGGGGGGCGGCAGAGACCCAGTACTTC.

As for this clonotype: This may be a read error, as it is one base from a much larger clone. The chain couples TRBV11-2 to TRBJ2-1, with TRBD1 identical over 7 bases. The CDR3 runs to 13 residues. CDR1 SGHAT and CDR2 FQNNGV come from the germline V gene. The DNA of the CDR3 is TGTGCCAGCAGACCAGGGGGATCAAATGATCAGTTCTTC. It is translated as CASRPGGSNDQFF.

The sample holds many counts of this clonotype. The J gene is TRBJ2-4, the V gene TRBV20-1, with 12 bases lining up with TRBD2. The V gene end was trimmed by 5 bases and the J gene end by 4 bases; junction bases not matched to a gene: 9. Looked up from germline, CDR1 is DFQATT and CDR2 is SNEGSKA (reference sequence). This CDR3 region has 16 residues. CDR3 loop: CSARARLAGVKNIQYF. CDR3 nucleotide sequence: TGCAGTGCTCGAGCCAGACTAGCGGGGGTTAAAAACATTCAGTACTTC.

This clonotype was seen many times. The chain employs TRBV4-1 and TRBJ1-6; D remains unclear. Germline CDR1 reads MGHRA; CDR2 reads YSYEKL. Trimming left V 2 bases short and J 8 bases short, with 16 bases between. This CDR3 is 16 amino acids long. The CDR3 loop is CASSQPLRRSDSPLHF. CDR3 bases: TGCGCCAGCAGCCAACCGCTCCGACGATCTGATTCACCCCTCCACTTT.

This clonotype has ten or more counts. The chain combines TRBV20-1 with TRBJ1-5; D gene unclear. This CDR3 has 13 residues. Germline V CDR1 and CDR2: DFQATT, SNEGSKA (reference sequence). Trimming stripped 5 bases from V and 9 bases from J, with 17 bases between. CDR3 coding DNA: TGCAGTGCTCATGAGGAATCGGCATGGCCCCAGCATTTT. This translates into CSAHEESAWPQHF.

The J gene is TRBJ2-1, the V gene TRBV6-2 or TRBV6-3, with 7 bases fitting TRBD1. There are 13 residues in the CDR3. V lost 5 bases, J lost 10 bases, and 8 bases stayed unmatched. Germline-derived CDR1 and CDR2 are MNHEY and SVGEGT. The CDR3 sequence: CASSPIGGGEQFF. In DNA, the CDR3 is TGTGCCAGCAGTCCTATAGGGGGCGGGGAGCAGTTCTTC.

This clonotype was recorded at least ten times. This chain links TRBV6-5 with TRBJ1-2; the match to TRBD1 covers 7 bases. This CDR3 has 14 amino acids. Trimming cost V 6 bases and J 2 bases; bases outside gene matches: 6. Germline V lookup: CDR1 MNHEY, CDR2 SVGAGI. In DNA form, the CDR3 reads TGTGCCAGCAGCTACGGGGGACAGAACTATGGCTACACCTTC. Translating it yields CASSYGGQNYGYTF.

Ten or more counts support this clonotype. The CDR3 reads CASSFGTSPETQYF. The CDR3, as DNA: TGTGCCAGCAGTTTTGGAACTAGTCCGGAGACCCAGTACTTC. V gene TRBV28 combines with J gene TRBJ2-5, with D maybe TRBD2 (5 bases). Per the germline V gene, CDR1 is MDHEN and CDR2 is SYDVKM. With 3 bases removed from V and 5 bases from J, the gap between germline ends came to 13 bases. The CDR3 totals 14 residues.

The rearrangement links TRBV10-3 to TRBJ1-1, with TRBD1 identical over 7 bases. The CDR3 is 14 amino acids. The J segment lost 4 bases and the V segment lost 6 bases, leaving 8 bases of the junction unmatched. Germline CDR1 ENHRY, CDR2 SYGVKD. CDR3 nucleotides: TGTGCCATCAGGGATGACAGGGTTTTCACTGAAGCTTTCTTT. It codes for CAIRDDRVFTEAFF.

The chain employs TRBV5-5 and TRBJ2-3; D not resolved. The germline V and J ends were trimmed by 6 bases and 4 bases, with 12 bases remaining between them. The CDR3 length is 13 residues. Per the germline V gene, CDR1 is SGHKS and CDR2 is YYEKEE (reference sequence). CDR3 residues: CASTVMGPDTQYF. For the CDR3, the DNA is TGTGCCAGCACTGTCATGGGCCCAGATACGCAGTATTTT.

This clonotype was seen at least ten times. This rearrangement joins TRBV28 to TRBJ1-6; TRBD1 agrees at 7 bases. The CDR3 is 13 amino acids. The V gene end was trimmed by 7 bases and the J gene end by 8 bases; junction bases not matched to a gene: 5. CDR1 and CDR2 from the germline V gene are MDHEN and SYDVKM. The CDR3 DNA reads TGTGCCAGCACAGGACAGGACGATTCACCCCTCCACTTT. Translated, it gives CASTGQDDSPLHF.

This clonotype was found many times. The chain has TRBV11-2 and TRBJ1-1; the D gene is possibly TRBD1 (5 bases). The CDR3 totals 15 residues. In germline, CDR1 is SGHAT, CDR2 FQNNGV. V lost 0 bases and J lost 4, with 12 bases in between. Written as DNA, the CDR3 is TGTGCCAGCAGCTTAGAGCAGGGTAGGGGCACTGAAGCTTTCTTT. This encodes CASSLEQGRGTEAFF. The whole variable domain, remainder taken from reference TRBV11-2 and TRBJ1-1, is EAGVAQSPRYKIIEKRQSVAFWCNPISGHATLYWYQQILGQGPKLLIQFQNNGVVDDSQLPKDRFSAERLKGVDSTLKIQPAKLEDSAVYLCASSLEQGRGTEAFFGQGTRLTVV.

This clonotype was counted between two and nine times. The chain carries TRBV10-3 and TRBJ2-2, with D unclear. This CDR3 spans 13 amino acids. Germline V gene data show CDR1 as ENHRY and CDR2 as SYGVKD. The ends were cut back, 2 bases at V and 6 bases at J, with 7 bases in the middle. The CDR3: CAISEGPAGELFF. In DNA, the CDR3 is TGTGCCATCAGTGAGGGACCCGCCGGGGAGCTGTTTTTT.